This is a list of T cell receptor beta chains from one sample in a study of early T cells in non-severe SARS-CoV-2 infection. TCRdb reprocessed the 5' RACE reads with MiXCR, giving one entry per CDR3 protein. Here the sample spans around 40,000 distinct CDR3 sequences, 9.5% to 13% being singletons. The sequencing sample was made of whole blood. The receptors stem from an adult who was a healthcare worker with PCR-confirmed SARS-CoV-2 infection or an uninfected control (not recorded which). CDR3s include the opening cysteine and the closing phenylalanine or tryptophan. The D gene is left open where the match is weak. Size tells how often a clone was seen (once, few, many) or the class of an expanded clone, and some rows leave it out.

. many TRBJ1-6 TRBV18 CASSPRSAEDGSPLHF TGTGCCAGCTCACCACGATCGGCGGAAGATGGTTCACCCCTCCACTTT
. many TRBJ1-1 TRBV2 CASRRSHLVTEAFF TGTGCCAGCAGACGTTCCCATCTAGTCACTGAAGCTTTCTTT
TRBD1 once TRBJ2-1 TRBV24-1 CATSDPRGQATFF TGTGCCACCAGTGACCCTCGGGGACAGGCCACATTCTTC
TRBD1 . TRBJ1-2 TRBV27 CASSPEGRDRAHYGYTF TGTGCCAGCAGTCCGGAGGGGCGGGACAGGGCTCACTATGGCTACACCTTC
. . TRBJ2-3 TRBV20-1 CSARDRGQYTDTQYF TGCAGTGCTAGAGATCGGGGGCAGTACACAGATACGCAGTATTTT
. many TRBJ1-1 TRBV18 CASSPTIRQEKNTEAFF TGTGCCAGCTCACCTACAATACGACAGGAAAAGAACACTGAAGCTTTCTTT
TRBD2 few TRBJ2-1 TRBV7-2 CASSSLSGGYNEQFF TGTGCCAGCAGCTCTCTTAGCGGGGGGTACAATGAGCAGTTCTTC
. . TRBJ2-7 TRBV5-1 CASSSDSTYEQYF TGCGCCAGCAGCTCGGACAGTACCTACGAGCAGTACTTC
. medium-sized TRBJ2-3 TRBV14 CASSPPFEVDTQYF TGTGCCAGCAGCCCACCTTTTGAAGTTGATACGCAGTATTTT
. few TRBJ1-6 TRBV7-2 CASSYGANSPLHF TGTGCCAGCAGCTACGGGGCAAATTCACCCCTCCACTTT
. many TRBJ1-2 TRBV30 CAWSVVAAYGYTF TGTGCCTGGAGTGTTGTAGCTGCCTATGGCTACACCTTC
. few TRBJ1-5 TRBV6-1 CASSEGQFNQPQHF TGTGCCAGCAGTGAAGGACAGTTCAATCAGCCCCAGCATTTT
TRBD2 many TRBJ2-5 TRBV7-2 CASSLTPPSGGQETQYF TGTGCCAGCAGCTTAACCCCCCCTAGCGGGGGTCAAGAGACCCAGTACTTC
. many TRBJ1-3 TRBV5-1 CASSLEPGNTIYF TGCGCCAGCAGCTTGGAACCTGGAAACACCATATATTTT
. few TRBJ2-1 TRBV2 CASGPYNEQFF TGTGCCAGCGGGCCATACAATGAGCAGTTCTTC
. many TRBJ2-7 TRBV20-1 CSASPSYEQYF TGCAGTGCTAGCCCCAGCTACGAGCAGTACTTC
. . TRBJ1-5 TRBV25-1 CASSSPGDIQPQHF TGTGCCAGCAGTTCTCCGGGGGATATCCAGCCCCAGCATTTT
. few TRBJ2-6 TRBV6-2/TRBV6-3 CASSYGSPGANVLTF TGTGCCAGCAGTTACGGCAGTCCTGGGGCCAACGTCCTGACTTTC
. many TRBJ2-4 TRBV6-2/TRBV6-3 CASSYSQRDRDFLAKNIQYF TGTGCCAGCAGTTACTCGCAGCGGGACAGAGATTTCCTAGCCAAAAACATTCAGTACTTC
. many TRBJ2-2 TRBV6-2/TRBV6-3 CVTRGALTGELFF TGTGTCACAAGGGGGGCCTTAACCGGGGAGCTGTTTTTT
. many TRBJ2-7 TRBV5-4 CASSLARTYEQYF TGTGCCAGCAGCTTGGCCAGGACCTACGAGCAGTACTTC
. many TRBJ1-1 TRBV29-1 CSVFKSGSTEAFF TGCAGCGTCTTTAAGTCGGGGAGCACTGAAGCTTTCTTT
. many TRBJ2-5 TRBV7-8 CASSHETQYF TGTGCCAGCAGCCACGAGACCCAGTACTTC
. few TRBJ2-1 TRBV20-1 CSASKAGIYNEQFF TGCAGTGCTAGTAAGGCAGGGATCTACAATGAGCAGTTCTTC
. . TRBJ2-1 TRBV7-9 CASSLVGREVINEQFF TGTGCCAGCAGCTTAGTGGGCAGGGAAGTTATCAATGAGCAGTTCTTC
. many TRBJ1-5 TRBV19 CASRGATSNQPQHF TGTGCCAGTAGAGGGGCAACTAGCAATCAGCCCCAGCATTTT
TRBD2 . TRBJ2-1 TRBV7-9 CASSQTPSGGYIEQFF TGTGCCAGCAGCCAGACTCCTAGCGGGGGGTACATTGAGCAGTTCTTC
TRBD2 few TRBJ2-1 TRBV6-2/TRBV6-3 CASSNGGGGQQFF TGTGCCAGCAGTAACGGTGGGGGAGGGCAGCAGTTCTTC
. medium-sized TRBJ2-7 TRBV7-6 CASSLTSSYEQYF TGTGCCAGCAGCTTGACAAGCTCCTACGAGCAGTACTTC
. many TRBJ2-7 TRBV20-1 CSAGLSVTVGHEQYF TGCAGTGCTGGACTGTCTGTGACAGTGGGCCACGAGCAGTACTTC
TRBD1 few TRBJ1-2 TRBV7-2 CASSLGDRHNYGYTF TGTGCCAGCAGCTTAGGGGACAGACATAACTATGGCTACACCTTC
TRBD1 many TRBJ1-3 TRBV25-1 CASGMTGVSGNTIYF TGTGCCAGCGGAATGACAGGGGTCTCTGGAAACACCATATATTTT
TRBD1 . TRBJ1-1 TRBV6-6 CASSPQGAPLEAFF TGTGCCAGCAGCCCACAGGGGGCGCCGCTCGAAGCTTTCTTT
. many TRBJ2-2 TRBV19 CASTRDGSTGELFF TGTGCCAGTACCCGGGACGGGTCCACCGGGGAGCTGTTTTTT
TRBD1 many TRBJ2-7 TRBV7-6 CASSIGQGASYEQYF TGTGCCAGCAGTATAGGACAGGGGGCGTCCTACGAGCAGTACTTC
. many TRBJ1-2 TRBV3-1 CASSHQDLIGGYTF TGTGCCAGCAGCCATCAGGACCTGATTGGTGGCTACACCTTC
. many TRBJ1-4 TRBV5-6 CASSLRQMETNEKLFF TGTGCCAGCAGCCTACGACAGATGGAAACTAATGAAAAACTGTTTTTT
. many TRBJ1-2 TRBV12-3/TRBV12-4 CASSLRGGYTF TGTGCCAGCAGTTTAAGAGGCGGCTACACCTTC
. . TRBJ2-2 TRBV7-2 CASSFSPDTGELFF TGTGCCAGCAGCTTTTCCCCTGACACCGGGGAGCTGTTTTTT
. . TRBJ2-3 TRBV5-1 CASSSGDSTDTQYF TGCGCCAGCAGCTCCGGGGACAGCACAGATACGCAGTATTTT
. few TRBJ2-7 TRBV2 CASSPGDFLSYEQYF TGTGCCAGCAGCCCGGGGGACTTCCTGTCCTACGAGCAGTACTTC
. . TRBJ2-3 TRBV5-1 CASSLWESDTQYF TGCGCCAGCAGCTTGTGGGAATCAGATACGCAGTATTTT
TRBD2 many TRBJ2-1 TRBV18 CASSLGLAGINNEQFF TGTGCCAGCTCACTGGGACTAGCGGGGATCAACAATGAGCAGTTCTTC
. . TRBJ2-1 TRBV7-9 CASSLDSSYSYNEQFF TGTGCCAGCAGCTTAGACAGCTCCTACTCCTACAATGAGCAGTTCTTC
TRBD1 . TRBJ1-1 TRBV9 CASRAFRGTNTEAFF TGTGCCAGCAGGGCTTTCAGGGGGACTAACACTGAAGCTTTCTTT
. many TRBJ1-2 TRBV6-5 CASRSLDRANYGYTF TGTGCCAGCAGGTCCCTGGACCGAGCTAACTATGGCTACACCTTC
. . TRBJ1-1 TRBV24-1 CATSETGPNTEAFF TGTGCCACCAGCGAGACGGGCCCGAACACTGAAGCTTTCTTT
. many TRBJ1-4 TRBV30 CAWRDPTGVDEKLFF TGTGCCTGGAGGGATCCCACGGGGGTGGATGAAAAACTGTTTTTT
. . TRBJ1-1 TRBV3-1 CASSQNPWGLGSDTEAFF TGTGCCAGCAGCCAAAACCCCTGGGGATTGGGGTCTGACACTGAAGCTTTCTTT
. few TRBJ1-1 TRBV7-9 CASSLMVGDTEAFF TGTGCCAGCAGCTTAATGGTCGGGGACACTGAAGCTTTCTTT
. many TRBJ2-1 TRBV5-1 CASSSITGEGSNEQFF TGCGCCAGCAGCTCTATCACAGGGGAGGGGTCCAATGAGCAGTTCTTC
TRBD1 many TRBJ2-1 TRBV2 CASAPGQGYEQFF TGTGCCAGCGCCCCGGGACAGGGCTATGAGCAGTTCTTC
. few TRBJ2-7 TRBV7-2 CASSFIERQVGQYF TGTGCCAGCAGCTTTATCGAGAGACAGGTTGGGCAGTACTTC
. few TRBJ2-4 TRBV7-8 CASSLGQGQAENIQYF TGTGCCAGCAGCTTGGGCCAAGGGCAGGCTGAAAACATTCAGTACTTC